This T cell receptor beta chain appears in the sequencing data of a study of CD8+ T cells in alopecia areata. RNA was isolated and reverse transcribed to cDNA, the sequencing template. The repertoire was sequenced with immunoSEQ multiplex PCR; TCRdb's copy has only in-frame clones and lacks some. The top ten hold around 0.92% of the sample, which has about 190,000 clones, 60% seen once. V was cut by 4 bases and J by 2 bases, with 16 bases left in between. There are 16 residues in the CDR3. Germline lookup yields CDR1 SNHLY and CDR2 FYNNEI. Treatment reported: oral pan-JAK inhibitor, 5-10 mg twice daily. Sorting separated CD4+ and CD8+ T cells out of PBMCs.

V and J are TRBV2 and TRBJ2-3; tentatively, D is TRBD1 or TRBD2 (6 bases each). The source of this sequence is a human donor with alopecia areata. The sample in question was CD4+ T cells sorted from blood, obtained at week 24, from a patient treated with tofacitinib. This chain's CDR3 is CASSGRGVLVTDTQYF. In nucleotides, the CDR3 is TGTGCCAGCAGTGGAAGGGGGGTTCTAGTCACAGATACGCAGTATTTT.